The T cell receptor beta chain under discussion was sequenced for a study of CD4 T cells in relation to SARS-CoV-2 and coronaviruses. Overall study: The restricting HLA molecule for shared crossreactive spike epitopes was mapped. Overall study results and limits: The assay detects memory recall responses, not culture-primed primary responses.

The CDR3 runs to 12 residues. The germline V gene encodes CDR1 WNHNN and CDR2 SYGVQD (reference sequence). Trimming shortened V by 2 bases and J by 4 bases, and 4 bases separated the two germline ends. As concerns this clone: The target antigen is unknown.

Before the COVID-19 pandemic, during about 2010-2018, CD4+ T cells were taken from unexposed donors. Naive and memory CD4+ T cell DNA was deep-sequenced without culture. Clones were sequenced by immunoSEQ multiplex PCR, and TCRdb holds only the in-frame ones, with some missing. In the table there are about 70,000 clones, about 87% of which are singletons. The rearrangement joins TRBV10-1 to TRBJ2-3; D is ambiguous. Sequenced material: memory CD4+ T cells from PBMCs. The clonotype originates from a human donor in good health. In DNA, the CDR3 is TGCGCCAGCAGTGAGGTAGCAGATACGCAGTATTTT. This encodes CASSEVADTQYF.